The 2 T cell receptor beta chains listed next were all sequenced from one sample in a study of blood T cells in healthy people across ages. A J-beta primer mix and a sample-barcoded 5' primer were used in a second PCR of about 7 to 12 cycles. TCRdb reprocessed the 5' RACE reads with MiXCR, giving one entry per CDR3 protein. This sample has approximately 2,000,000 distinct CDR3 sequences, with 35% to 50% found just once. Sample: blood. These receptor sequences come from a human donor in good health.

The chain joins TRBV6-2 or TRBV6-3 to TRBJ2-7; TRBD1 or TRBD2 may be the D gene (6 bases each). V gave up 0 bases and J gave up 0 bases, with 21 bases separating them. The CDR3 is 19 amino acids. Per germline, CDR1 MNHEY and CDR2 SVGEGT. In DNA, the CDR3 is TGTGCCAGCAGTTACTCGTCTGTAGTCACAGGGAGGAGCTCCTACGAGCAGTACTTC. This sequence encodes CASSYSSVVTGRSSYEQYF.

Turning to this clonotype: One end of the junction is discordant with germline, which a read error may explain. The chain joins TRBV20-1 to TRBJ2-1; possible D gene TRBD1, 5 bases. The CDR3 sequence is 14 residues long. From germline, CDR1 is DFQATT and CDR2 SNEGSKA (reference sequence). CDR3 in amino acids: CGANAVGPGNEQFF. Written as DNA, the CDR3 is TGCGGTGCTAACGCGGTGGGGCCAGGGAATGAGCAGTTCTTC.